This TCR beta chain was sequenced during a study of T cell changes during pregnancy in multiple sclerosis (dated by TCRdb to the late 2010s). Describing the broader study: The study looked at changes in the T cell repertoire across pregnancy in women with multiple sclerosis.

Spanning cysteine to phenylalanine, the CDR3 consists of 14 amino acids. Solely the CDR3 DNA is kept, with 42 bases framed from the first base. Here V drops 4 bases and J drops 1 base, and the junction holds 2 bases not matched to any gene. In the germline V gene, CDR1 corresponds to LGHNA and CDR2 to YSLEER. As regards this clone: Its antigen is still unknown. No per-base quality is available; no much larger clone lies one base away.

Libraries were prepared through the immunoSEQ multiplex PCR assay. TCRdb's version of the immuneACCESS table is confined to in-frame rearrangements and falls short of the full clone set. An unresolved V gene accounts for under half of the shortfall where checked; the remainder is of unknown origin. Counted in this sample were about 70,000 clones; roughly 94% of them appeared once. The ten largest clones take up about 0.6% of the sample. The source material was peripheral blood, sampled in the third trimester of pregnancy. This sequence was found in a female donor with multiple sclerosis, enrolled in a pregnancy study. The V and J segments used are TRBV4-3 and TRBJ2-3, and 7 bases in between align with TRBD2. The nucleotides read TGCGCCAGCAGCCTGGGACTACGCACAGATACGCAGTATTTT. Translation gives CASSLGLRTDTQYF.